Presented here are 6 T cell receptor beta chains from one specimen sequenced in a study of technical replicates of blood from a handful of donors. Generated by immunoSEQ multiplex PCR, the TCRdb table keeps only in-frame clones and is missing some. The sample lists 65,000 to 90,000 clones; approximately 93% were seen once. Material: T cells isolated from PBMCs. These receptors were obtained from a human donor in good health.

V is TRBV14 and J is TRBJ2-1; 13 bases match TRBD2. This CDR3 has 17 residues. Trimming took 2 bases from V and 7 from J; bases not matched to a gene: 8. Germline V gene data show CDR1 as SGHDN and CDR2 as FVKESK. For the CDR3, the DNA is TGTGCCAGCAGCCAACCGCTACTAGCGGGAGGGCGGAATGAGCAGTTCTTC. As protein: CASSQPLLAGGRNEQFF.

The gene calls are TRBV9 and TRBJ2-1; 9 bases line up with TRBD1. After removal of 3 bases from V and 9 bases from J, the junction contained 10 bases not matched to a gene. CDR3 length: 15 amino acids. Germline loops: CDR1 SGDLS, CDR2 YYNGEE. CDR3 bases: TGTGCCAGCAGCGCTCGGGACAGGGATGCTGTTGAGCAGTTCTTC. Its protein product is CASSARDRDAVEQFF. The full variable domain, rest sourced from reference TRBV9 and TRBJ2-1, is DSGVTQTPKHLITATGQRVTLRCSPRSGDLSVYWYQQSLDQGLQFLIQYYNGEERAKGNILERFSAQQFPDLHSELNLSSLELGDSALYFCASSARDRDAVEQFFGPGTRLTVL.

The chain recombines TRBV6-5 with TRBJ2-1; D gene ambiguous. V was shortened by 6 bases and J by 8 bases, with 11 bases between the two germline ends. Germline loops: CDR1 MNHEY, CDR2 SVGAGI. There are 12 residues in the CDR3. The DNA for the CDR3 is TGTGCCAGCAGCTCGACTTGGGATGAGCAGTTCTTC. Translation gives CASSSTWDEQFF.

This chain connects TRBV7-9 to TRBJ2-1; a weak D match, TRBD1 (5 bases). Germline CDR1 is SEHNR and CDR2 is FQNEAQ (reference sequence). The CDR3 has 15 amino acids. V dropped 4 bases and J dropped 5 bases, with 15 bases sitting between them. The CDR3 DNA follows: TGTGCCAGCAGCTCCCAGGGTCCGACCCACAATGAGCAGTTCTTC. Protein: CASSSQGPTHNEQFF.

The rearrangement uses TRBV2 and TRBJ2-7, with 9 bases aligning to TRBD1. Germline CDR1 is SNHLY and CDR2 is FYNNEI. With 6 bases clipped from V and 2 bases from J, the junction kept 5 bases outside the gene matches. This CDR3 contains 14 residues. The DNA for the CDR3 is TGTGCCAGCAGCAAACAGGGGGCTCCCTACGAGCAGTACTTC. This sequence encodes CASSKQGAPYEQYF.

J is TRBJ2-2 and V is TRBV9, with 9 bases lining up with TRBD2. The CDR3 consists of 14 residues. Looked up from germline, CDR1 is SGDLS and CDR2 is YYNGEE. Germline trimming cut 0 bases from V and 6 bases from J; bases unmatched to any gene: 0. The CDR3 nucleotides read TGTGCCAGCAGCGTAGGCGGGAGGGCCGGGGAGCTGTTTTTT. Translated: CASSVGGRAGELFF.